This is a list of T cell receptor beta chains from one sample in a study of T cell responses to AZD1222 COVID-19 vaccine. Clones were read by immunoSEQ multiplex PCR, and TCRdb kept only the in-frame ones, dropping some. The sample includes 250,000 to 300,000 clones, 90% to 95% seen only once; the top ten take 0.55%. The specimen comprised peripheral blood, sampled 28 days after the second AZD1222 dose. Every receptor here comes from an adult who received the AZD1222 COVID-19 vaccine. Both conserved end residues are part of each CDR3. D genes are given only for firm matches. Size is stated for part of the rows, as once, few or many counts, or as a class when the clone is expanded.

clone_size j_call d_call v_call cdr3_aa cdr3_nt
NA TRBJ2-2 NA TRBV7-8 CASSTDWNTGELFF TGTGCCAGCAGCACGGACTGGAACACCGGGGAGCTGTTTTTT
NA TRBJ1-1 NA TRBV10-3 CAIRDPGVTEAFF TGTGCCATCAGAGACCCAGGGGTAACTGAAGCTTTCTTT
NA TRBJ2-7 TRBD1 TRBV5-1 CASSLALSWGRTGAVEQYF TGCGCCAGCAGCTTGGCCCTTTCCTGGGGGAGGACAGGGGCAGTCGAGCAGTACTTC
NA TRBJ2-1 NA TRBV12-3/TRBV12-4 CASRPTAYNEQFF TGTGCCAGCAGGCCTACAGCGTACAATGAGCAGTTCTTC
NA TRBJ2-6 TRBD1 TRBV10-3 CAISDPGQGAAYSGANVLTF TGTGCCATCAGTGACCCTGGACAGGGGGCAGCCTACTCTGGGGCCAACGTCCTGACTTTC
NA TRBJ1-1 NA TRBV4-1 CASSQRGGGGTEAFF TGCGCCAGCAGCCAGAGAGGGGGAGGAGGCACTGAAGCTTTCTTT
NA TRBJ2-1 NA TRBV9 CASSLGGGQTFEQFF TGTGCCAGCAGCCTCGGGGGAGGCCAAACTTTTGAGCAGTTCTTC
once TRBJ1-3 NA TRBV6-6 CASSSTDSSGNTIYF TGTGCCAGCAGTTCCACGGACAGCTCTGGAAACACCATATATTTT
NA TRBJ1-3 TRBD1 TRBV4-1 CASSQRTGGRDTIYF TGCGCCAGCAGCCAAAGGACAGGGGGCAGAGACACCATATATTTT
NA TRBJ2-2 NA TRBV5-4 CASSFRRAGELFF TGTGCCAGCAGCTTTCGCAGGGCCGGGGAGCTGTTTTTT
NA TRBJ1-2 NA TRBV9 CASSVGGVAYGYTF TGTGCCAGCAGCGTTGGGGGGGTCGCCTATGGCTACACCTTC
NA TRBJ1-6 NA TRBV5-4 CASSIESGTGSPLHF TGTGCCAGCAGTATTGAGTCAGGGACGGGGTCACCCCTCCACTTT
NA TRBJ2-1 TRBD2 TRBV3-1/TRBV3-2 CASSQVTGTSGRNEQFF TGTGCCAGCAGCCAAGTTACCGGGACTAGCGGGAGGAATGAGCAGTTCTTC
NA TRBJ2-7 NA TRBV5-1 CASSFPPLAEQYF TGCGCCAGCAGCTTCCCACCCTTGGCCGAGCAGTACTTC
NA TRBJ2-2 NA TRBV18 CASSPSRDTGELFF TGTGCCAGCTCACCTTCGCGGGACACCGGGGAGCTGTTTTTT
NA TRBJ2-1 NA TRBV2 CASSPYNEQFF TGTGCCAGCTCACCATACAATGAGCAGTTCTTC
NA TRBJ1-4 TRBD1 TRBV7-8 CASSLGQESEKLFF TGTGCCAGCAGCCTGGGACAGGAGAGTGAAAAACTGTTTTTT
NA TRBJ1-2 TRBD1 TRBV2 CANSTGVDYGYTF TGTGCCAATTCGACAGGGGTGGACTATGGCTACACCTTC
NA TRBJ1-2 NA TRBV12-3/TRBV12-4 CASSLGNYGYTF TGTGCCAGCAGTTTAGGAAATTATGGCTACACCTTC
NA TRBJ2-7 TRBD1 TRBV5-6 CASSSDPGTGGRYEQYF TGTGCCAGCAGCTCCGACCCTGGGACAGGGGGTCGGTACGAGCAGTACTTC